The text below deals with one T cell receptor beta chain. Data came from immunoSEQ multiplex PCR; TCRdb stores just in-frame clones and leaves some out. The table lists hundreds of thousands of clones, 89% of them singletons. The data were taken from a study of blood T cell repertoires in COVID-19. Sequences were obtained from PBMCs or T cells enriched from blood (not recorded which). This clonotype was sampled from a man aged 55 to 70 who had recovered from COVID-19.

The CDR3 coding sequence is TGTGCCAGCAAGGACAGGGAGTACTCTGGAAACACCATATATTTT. Translated, it gives CASKDREYSGNTIYF. The V call is TRBV2, the J call TRBJ1-3, with TRBD1 matching 8 bases. The V and J ends lost 7 bases and 0 bases, in that order; junction bases with no gene match: 5. This CDR3 region has 15 residues. CDR1 and CDR2 (germline): SNHLY, FYNNEI.